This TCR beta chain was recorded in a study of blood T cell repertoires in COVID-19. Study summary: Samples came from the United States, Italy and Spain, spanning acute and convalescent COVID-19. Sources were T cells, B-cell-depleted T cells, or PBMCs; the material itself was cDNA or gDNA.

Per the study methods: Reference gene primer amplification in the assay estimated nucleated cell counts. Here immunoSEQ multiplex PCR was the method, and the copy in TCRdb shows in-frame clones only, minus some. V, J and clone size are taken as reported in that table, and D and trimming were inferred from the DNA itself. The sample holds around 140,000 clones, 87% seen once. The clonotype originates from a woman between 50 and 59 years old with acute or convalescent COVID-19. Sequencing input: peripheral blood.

CDR3 bases: TGTGCCAGCACCCTGGGAGGCTCCTTCTCTGGAAACACCATATATTTT. Translation: CASTLGGSFSGNTIYF. V and J are TRBV11-2 and TRBJ1-3; no firm D call. The germline gives CDR1 SGHAT, CDR2 FQNNGV. CDR3 length equals 16 residues. The ends were cut back, 7 bases at V and 0 bases at J, with 16 bases in the middle.